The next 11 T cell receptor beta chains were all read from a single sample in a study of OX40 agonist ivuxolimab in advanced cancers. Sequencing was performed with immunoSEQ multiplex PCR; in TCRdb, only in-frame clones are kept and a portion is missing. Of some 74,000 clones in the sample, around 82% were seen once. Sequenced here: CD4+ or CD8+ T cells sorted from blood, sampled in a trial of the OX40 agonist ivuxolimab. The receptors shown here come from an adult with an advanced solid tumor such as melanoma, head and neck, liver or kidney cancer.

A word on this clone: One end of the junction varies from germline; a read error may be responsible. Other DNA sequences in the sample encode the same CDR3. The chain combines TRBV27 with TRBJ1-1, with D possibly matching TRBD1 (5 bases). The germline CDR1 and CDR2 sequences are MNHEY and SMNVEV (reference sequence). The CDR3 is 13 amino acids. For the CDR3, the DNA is TGTGCTAGCAGTTTCCAACAGGAGGGTGAAGCTTTCTTT. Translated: CASSFQQEGEAFF.

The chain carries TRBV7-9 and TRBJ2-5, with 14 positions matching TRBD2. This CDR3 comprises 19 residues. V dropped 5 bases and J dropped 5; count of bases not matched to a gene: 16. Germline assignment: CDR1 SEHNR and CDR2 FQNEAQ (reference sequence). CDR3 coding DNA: TGTGCCAGCAGCCTAAGACTAGCGGGAGGGCAATTGGGTGAGGAGACCCAGTACTTC. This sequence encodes CASSLRLAGGQLGEETQYF. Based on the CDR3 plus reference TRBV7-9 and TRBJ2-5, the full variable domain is DTGVSQNPRHKITKRGQNVTFRCDPISEHNRLYWYRQTLGQGPEFLTYFQNEAQLEKSRLLSDRFSAERPKGSFSTLEIQRTEQGDSAMYLCASSLRLAGGQLGEETQYFGPGTRLLVL.

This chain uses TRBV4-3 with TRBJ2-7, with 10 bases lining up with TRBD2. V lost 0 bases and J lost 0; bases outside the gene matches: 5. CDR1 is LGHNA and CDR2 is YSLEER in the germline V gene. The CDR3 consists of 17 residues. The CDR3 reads CASSQEKGLAFSYEQYF. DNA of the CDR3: TGCGCCAGCAGCCAAGAAAAGGGACTAGCGTTCTCCTACGAGCAGTACTTC.

This CDR3 reads CASSLLWGYRSGANVLTF. Here the CDR3 DNA reads TGTGCCAGCAGCTTACTCTGGGGATACCGCTCTGGGGCCAACGTCCTGACTTTC. The chain combines TRBV7-9 with TRBJ2-6, with unresolved D. The CDR3 consists of 18 residues. Trimming stripped 2 bases from V and 0 bases from J, with 14 bases between. The germline CDR1 and CDR2 sequences are SEHNR and FQNEAQ (reference sequence).

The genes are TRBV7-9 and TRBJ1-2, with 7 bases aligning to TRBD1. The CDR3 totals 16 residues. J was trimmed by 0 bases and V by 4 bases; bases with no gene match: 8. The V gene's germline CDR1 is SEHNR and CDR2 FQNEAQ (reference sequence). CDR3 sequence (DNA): TGTGCCAGCAGCTCCTCGGACAGGACCTCTAACTATGGCTACACCTTC. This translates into CASSSSDRTSNYGYTF. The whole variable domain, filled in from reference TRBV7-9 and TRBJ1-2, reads DTGVSQNPRHKITKRGQNVTFRCDPISEHNRLYWYRQTLGQGPEFLTYFQNEAQLEKSRLLSDRFSAERPKGSFSTLEIQRTEQGDSAMYLCASSSSDRTSNYGYTFGSGTRLTVV.

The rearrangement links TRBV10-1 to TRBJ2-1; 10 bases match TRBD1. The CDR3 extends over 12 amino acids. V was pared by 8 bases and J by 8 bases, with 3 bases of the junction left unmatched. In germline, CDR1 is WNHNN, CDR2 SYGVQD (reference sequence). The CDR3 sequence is CASGTGVDEQFF. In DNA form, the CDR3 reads TGCGCCAGCGGGACAGGGGTCGATGAGCAGTTCTTC.

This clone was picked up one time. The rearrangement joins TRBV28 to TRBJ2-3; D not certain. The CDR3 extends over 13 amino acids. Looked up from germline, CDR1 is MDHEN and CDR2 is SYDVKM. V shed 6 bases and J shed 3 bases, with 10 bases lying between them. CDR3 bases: TGTGCCAGCAGCGTCATAGCAACAGATACGCAGTATTTT. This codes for CASSVIATDTQYF.

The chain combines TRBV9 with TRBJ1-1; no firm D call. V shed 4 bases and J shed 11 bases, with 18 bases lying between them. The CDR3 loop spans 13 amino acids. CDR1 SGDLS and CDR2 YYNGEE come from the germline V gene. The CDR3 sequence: CASSLHVKDVAFF. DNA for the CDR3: TGTGCCAGCAGCCTCCATGTGAAGGACGTCGCTTTCTTT.

Here the CDR3 DNA reads TGTGCCAGCAGCTTGTTTGGGATAACCCCGGACTACGAGCAGTACTTC. Protein sequence: CASSLFGITPDYEQYF. V and J are TRBV5-4 and TRBJ2-7; D gene unclear. The V gene lost 1 base and the J gene lost 3 bases, with 17 bases spanning the gap. Germline V gives CDR1 SGHNT, CDR2 YYREEE (reference sequence). CDR3 length: 16 residues.

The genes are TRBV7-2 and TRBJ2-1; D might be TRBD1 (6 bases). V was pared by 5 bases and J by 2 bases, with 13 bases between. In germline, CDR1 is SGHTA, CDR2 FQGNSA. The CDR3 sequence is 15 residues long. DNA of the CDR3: TGTGCCAGCAGCCCACAGGGACGGACCTACAATGAGCAGTTCTTC. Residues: CASSPQGRTYNEQFF.

This chain's CDR3 is CASSIMRTANNEQFF. CDR3 DNA: TGTGCCAGTAGTATCATGCGGACGGCAAACAATGAGCAGTTCTTC. J is TRBJ2-1 and V is TRBV19; no definite D call. The germline CDR1 and CDR2 sequences are LNHDA and SQIVND (reference sequence). Trimming shortened V by 3 bases and J by 5 bases, and 14 bases separated the two germline ends. The CDR3 totals 15 residues.